Presented here are 3 T cell receptor beta chains from one specimen sequenced in a study of early stage breast cancer tumors. TCRdb's table, derived via immunoSEQ multiplex PCR, lists solely in-frame clones and lacks some. This table has roughly 30,000 clones, under 60% appearing once. The sample was breast tumor tissue. The origin of the receptors is a person aged 50 to 59 with breast cancer.

The chain uses TRBV9 and TRBJ2-3; 7 bases line up with TRBD1. The ends lost 1 base at V and 4 bases at J; junction bases unmatched: 24. The CDR3 has 21 residues. Germline loops: CDR1 SGDLS, CDR2 YYNGEE. CDR3 coding DNA: TGTGCCAGCAGCGTAAGCAGGGGGTTTTTTCGTGCCGATTTTAGCCCAGATACGCAGTATTTT. This codes for CASSVSRGFFRADFSPDTQYF.

The rearrangement joins TRBV7-3 to TRBJ2-2; 13 bases agree with TRBD2. Germline V gene sequence: CDR1 SGHTA, CDR2 FQGTGA. J lost 2 bases, V lost 2 bases, and 11 bases had no gene match. The CDR3 runs to 20 residues. CDR3 DNA sequence: TGTGCCAGCAGCTTAGGACGGACTAGCGGGAGTAGAGCTAACACCGGGGAGCTGTTTTTT. It is translated as CASSLGRTSGSRANTGELFF.

J is TRBJ2-5 and V is TRBV7-2; D may be TRBD1 (5 bases). From germline, CDR1 is SGHTA and CDR2 FQGNSA. V dropped 0 bases and J dropped 5 bases, with 13 bases sitting between them. The CDR3 extends over 15 amino acids. CDR3 protein: CASSLALGAGETQYF. The DNA of the CDR3 is TGTGCCAGCAGCTTAGCGCTTGGGGCCGGTGAGACCCAGTACTTC.